This T cell receptor (beta chain) comes out of a study of patients and donors after allogeneic stem cell transplantation. V gave up 1 base and J gave up 3 bases, with 12 bases separating them. The germline V gene encodes CDR1 SEHNR and CDR2 FQNEAQ (reference sequence). The CDR3 loop spans 16 amino acids. TCRdb fed the RT-PCR reads into MiXCR, producing one record per CDR3 protein. The sample holds approximately 200,000 distinct CDR3 sequences, about 37% seen once. The chain carries TRBV7-9 and TRBJ1-4, with D unresolved. This TCR was recovered from a human donor who was either an allogeneic HSCT recipient or a stem cell or donor lymphocyte infusion donor (not recorded which). It is not recorded whose cells these are; they may come from a transplant donor. Sequencing used blood, either unsorted or a sorted T cell fraction (not recorded which). The CDR3 bases are TGTGCCAGCAGCTTAGGCCCGGTTGGGGCTAATGAAAAACTGTTTTTT. Encoded protein: CASSLGPVGANEKLFF. The complete variable domain, with remaining parts taken from reference TRBV7-9 and TRBJ1-4, reads DTGVSQNPRHKITKRGQNVTFRCDPISEHNRLYWYRQTLGQGPEFLTYFQNEAQLEKSRLLSDRFSAERPKGSFSTLEIQRTEQGDSAMYLCASSLGPVGANEKLFFGSGTQLSVL.